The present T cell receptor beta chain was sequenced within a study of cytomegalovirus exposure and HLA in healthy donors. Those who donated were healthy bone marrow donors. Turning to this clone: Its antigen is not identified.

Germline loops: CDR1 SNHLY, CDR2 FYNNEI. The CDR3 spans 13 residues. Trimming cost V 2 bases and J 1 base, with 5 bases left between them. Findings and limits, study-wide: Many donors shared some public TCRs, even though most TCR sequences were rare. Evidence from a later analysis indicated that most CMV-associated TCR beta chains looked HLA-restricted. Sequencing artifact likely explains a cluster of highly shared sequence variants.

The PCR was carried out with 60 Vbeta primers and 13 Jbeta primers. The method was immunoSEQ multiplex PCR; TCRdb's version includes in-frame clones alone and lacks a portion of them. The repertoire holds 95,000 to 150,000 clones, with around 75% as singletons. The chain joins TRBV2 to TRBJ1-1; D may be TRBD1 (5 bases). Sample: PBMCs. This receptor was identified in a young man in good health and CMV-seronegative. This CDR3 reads CASSEQGNTEAFF. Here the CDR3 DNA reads TGTGCCAGCAGTGAACAGGGGAACACTGAAGCTTTCTTT.